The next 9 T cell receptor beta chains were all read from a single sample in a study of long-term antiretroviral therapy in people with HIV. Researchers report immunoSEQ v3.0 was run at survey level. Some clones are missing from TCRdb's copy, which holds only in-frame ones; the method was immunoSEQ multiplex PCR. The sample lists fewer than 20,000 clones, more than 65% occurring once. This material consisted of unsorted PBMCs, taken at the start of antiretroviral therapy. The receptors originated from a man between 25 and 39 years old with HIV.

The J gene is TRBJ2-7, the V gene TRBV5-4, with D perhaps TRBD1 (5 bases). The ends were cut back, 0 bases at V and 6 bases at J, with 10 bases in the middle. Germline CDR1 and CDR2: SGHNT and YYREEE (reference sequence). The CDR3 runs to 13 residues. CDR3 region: CASSLAKTGEQYF. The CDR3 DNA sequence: TGTGCCAGCAGCTTGGCCAAAACAGGCGAGCAGTACTTC.

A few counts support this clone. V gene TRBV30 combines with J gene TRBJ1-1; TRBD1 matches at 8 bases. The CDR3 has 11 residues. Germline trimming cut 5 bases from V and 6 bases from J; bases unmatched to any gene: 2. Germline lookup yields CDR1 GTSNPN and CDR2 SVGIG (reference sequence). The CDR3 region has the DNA TGTGCCTGGGTACAGGGGGCTGAAGCTTTCTTT. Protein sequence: CAWVQGAEAFF.

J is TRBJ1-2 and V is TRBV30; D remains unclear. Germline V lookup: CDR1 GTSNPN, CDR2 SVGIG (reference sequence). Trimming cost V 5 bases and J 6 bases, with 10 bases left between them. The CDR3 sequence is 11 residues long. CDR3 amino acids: CAWAGLDGYTF. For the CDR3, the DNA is TGTGCCTGGGCCGGCTTAGATGGCTACACCTTC.

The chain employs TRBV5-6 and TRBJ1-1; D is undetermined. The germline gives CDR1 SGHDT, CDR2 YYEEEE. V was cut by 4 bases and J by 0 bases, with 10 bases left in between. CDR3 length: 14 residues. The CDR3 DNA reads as TGTGCCAGCAGCACCGGGGAGGTGAACACTGAAGCTTTCTTT. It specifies CASSTGEVNTEAFF. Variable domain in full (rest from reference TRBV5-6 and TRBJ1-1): DAGVTQSPTHLIKTRGQQVTLRCSPKSGHDTVSWYQQALGQGPQFIFQYYEEEERQRGNFPDRFSGHQFPNYSSELNVNALLLGDSALYLCASSTGEVNTEAFFGQGTRLTVV.

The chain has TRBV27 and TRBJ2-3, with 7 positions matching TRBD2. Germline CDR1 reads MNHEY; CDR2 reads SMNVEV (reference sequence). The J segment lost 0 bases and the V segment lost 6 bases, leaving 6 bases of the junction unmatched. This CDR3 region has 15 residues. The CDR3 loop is CASRRLASSTDTQYF. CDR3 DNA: TGTGCCAGCAGGAGACTAGCTTCTAGCACAGATACGCAGTATTTT.

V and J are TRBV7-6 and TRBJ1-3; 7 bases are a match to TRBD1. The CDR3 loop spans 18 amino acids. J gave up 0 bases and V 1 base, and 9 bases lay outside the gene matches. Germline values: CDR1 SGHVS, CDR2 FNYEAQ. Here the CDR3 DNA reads TGTGCCAGCAGCTTAGGTGTGACAGGGACCGTCTCTGGAAACACCATATATTTT. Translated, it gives CASSLGVTGTVSGNTIYF.

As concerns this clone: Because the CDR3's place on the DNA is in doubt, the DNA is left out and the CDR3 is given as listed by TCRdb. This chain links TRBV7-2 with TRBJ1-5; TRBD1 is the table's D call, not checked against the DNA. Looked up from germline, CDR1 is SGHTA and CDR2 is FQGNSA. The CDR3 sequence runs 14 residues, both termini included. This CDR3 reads CASSLVGIGTEEHF.

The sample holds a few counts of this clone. CDR3 amino acids: CSVEDGEREQYF. The DNA for the CDR3 is TGCAGCGTTGAAGATGGCGAGCGAGAGCAGTACTTC. The chain links TRBV29-1 to TRBJ2-7; D not certain. Trimming shortened V by 0 bases and J by 7 bases, and 10 bases separated the two germline ends. CDR1 and CDR2 from the germline V gene are SQVTM and ANQGSEA. The CDR3 is made up of 12 amino acids.

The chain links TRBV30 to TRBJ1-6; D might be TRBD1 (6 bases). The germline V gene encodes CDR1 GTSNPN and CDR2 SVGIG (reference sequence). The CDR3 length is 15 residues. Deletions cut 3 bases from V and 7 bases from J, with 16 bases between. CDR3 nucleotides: TGTGCCTGGAGATCGGGGGGCGCGAACAATTCACCCCTCCACTTT. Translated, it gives CAWRSGGANNSPLHF.